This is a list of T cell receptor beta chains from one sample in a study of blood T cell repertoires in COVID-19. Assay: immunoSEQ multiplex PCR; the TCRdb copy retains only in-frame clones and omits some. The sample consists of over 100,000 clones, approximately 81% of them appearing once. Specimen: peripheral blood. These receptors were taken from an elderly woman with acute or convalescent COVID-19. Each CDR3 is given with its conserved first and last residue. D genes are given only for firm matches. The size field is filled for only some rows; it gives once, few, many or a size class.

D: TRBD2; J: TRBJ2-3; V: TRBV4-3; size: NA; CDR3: CASSQDMTSGQTDTQYF; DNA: TGCGCCAGCAGCCAAGATATGACTAGCGGGCAGACAGATACGCAGTATTTT
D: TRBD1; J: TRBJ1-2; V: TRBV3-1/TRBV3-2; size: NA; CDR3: CASSQEKHKGGSGYTF; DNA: TGTGCCAGCAGCCAAGAGAAACACAAAGGGGGCTCTGGCTACACCTTC
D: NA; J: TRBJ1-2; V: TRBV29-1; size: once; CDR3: CSVEKGAVGGGYTF; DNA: TGCAGCGTTGAAAAGGGAGCGGTAGGAGGTGGCTACACCTTC
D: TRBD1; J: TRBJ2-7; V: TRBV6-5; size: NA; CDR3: CASSAAGTGYEQYF; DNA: TGTGCCAGCAGCGCCGCCGGGACAGGCTACGAGCAGTACTTC
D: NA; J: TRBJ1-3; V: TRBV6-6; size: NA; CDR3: CASTTGWANSGNTIYF; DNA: TGTGCCAGCACCACGGGGTGGGCTAACTCTGGAAACACCATATATTTT
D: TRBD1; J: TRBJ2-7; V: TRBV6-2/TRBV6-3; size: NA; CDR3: CASSSTGQTYEQYF; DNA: TGTGCCAGCAGTTCGACAGGGCAGACCTACGAGCAGTACTTC
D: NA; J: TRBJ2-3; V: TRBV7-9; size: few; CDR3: CASGGLRTDTQYF; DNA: TGTGCCAGCGGGGGCCTACGCACAGATACGCAGTATTTT
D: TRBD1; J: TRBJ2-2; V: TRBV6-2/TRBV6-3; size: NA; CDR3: CASSDRGSAGELFF; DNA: TGTGCCAGCAGTGACAGGGGGTCGGCCGGGGAGCTGTTTTTT
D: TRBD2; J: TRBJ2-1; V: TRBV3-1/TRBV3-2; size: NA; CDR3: CASSHEAGGNYNEQFF; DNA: TGTGCCAGCAGCCATGAGGCGGGGGGGAATTACAATGAGCAGTTCTTC
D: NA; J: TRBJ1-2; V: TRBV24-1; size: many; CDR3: CATQESGDYGYTF; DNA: TGTGCCACCCAAGAATCGGGGGACTATGGCTACACCTTC
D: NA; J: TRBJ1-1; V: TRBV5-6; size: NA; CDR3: CASSLPVATEAFF; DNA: TGTGCCAGCAGCTTACCCGTTGCGACTGAAGCTTTCTTT
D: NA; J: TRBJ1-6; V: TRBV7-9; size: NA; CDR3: CASSLTGNLNSPLHF; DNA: TGTGCCAGCAGCTTGACTGGAAATCTCAATTCACCCCTCCACTTT
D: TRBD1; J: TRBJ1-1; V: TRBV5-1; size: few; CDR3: CASSLQGQGTNTEAFF; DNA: TGCGCCAGCAGCTTGCAAGGACAGGGGACGAACACTGAAGCTTTCTTT
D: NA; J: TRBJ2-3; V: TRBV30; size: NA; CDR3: CAWRGSGVDTQYF; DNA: TGTGCCTGGAGGGGGAGTGGTGTGGATACGCAGTATTTT
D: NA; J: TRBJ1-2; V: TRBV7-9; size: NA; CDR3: CASRTQAGDGYTF; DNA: TGTGCCAGCAGGACACAGGCTGGCGATGGCTACACCTTC
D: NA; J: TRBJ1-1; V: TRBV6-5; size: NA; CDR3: CASWEGKAFF; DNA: TGTGCCAGCTGGGAGGGAAAAGCTTTCTTT
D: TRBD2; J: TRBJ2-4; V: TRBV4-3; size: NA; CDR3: CASSQAPRGGTGAKNIQYF; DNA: TGCGCCAGCAGCCAAGCTCCGCGGGGGGGAACCGGGGCCAAAAACATTCAGTACTTC
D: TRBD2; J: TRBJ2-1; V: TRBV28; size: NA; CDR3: CASKVERDHNEQFF; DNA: TGTGCCAGCAAGGTCGAGCGGGATCACAATGAGCAGTTCTTC
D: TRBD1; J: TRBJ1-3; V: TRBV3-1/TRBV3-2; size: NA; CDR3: CASSQDTGGRNTIYF; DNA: TGTGCCAGCAGCCAAGATACAGGGGGTAGAAACACCATATATTTT
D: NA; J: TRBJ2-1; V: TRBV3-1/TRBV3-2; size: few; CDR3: CASSQSSYNEQFF; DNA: TGTGCCAGCAGCCAGTCTTCCTACAATGAGCAGTTCTTC
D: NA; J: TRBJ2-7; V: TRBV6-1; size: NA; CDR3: CASSGGWRVTSHEQYF; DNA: TGTGCCAGCAGTGGGGGGTGGAGGGTGACGTCCCACGAGCAGTACTTC
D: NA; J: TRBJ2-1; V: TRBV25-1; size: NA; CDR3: CASSEYGANEQFF; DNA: TGTGCCAGCAGTGAATATGGAGCTAATGAGCAGTTCTTC
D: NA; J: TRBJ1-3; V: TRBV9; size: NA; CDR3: CASSVGGTGVSGNTIYF; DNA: TGTGCCAGCAGCGTAGGGGGTACAGGAGTCTCTGGAAACACCATATATTTT
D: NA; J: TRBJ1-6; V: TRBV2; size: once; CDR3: CASSSGVYNSPLHF; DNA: TGTGCCAGCAGCTCCGGGGTATATAATTCACCCCTCCACTTT
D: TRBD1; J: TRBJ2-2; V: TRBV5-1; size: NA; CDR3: CASSPPGTGTTGELFF; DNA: TGCGCCAGCAGCCCCCCCGGGACAGGGACGACCGGGGAGCTGTTTTTT